Following are 21 T cell receptor beta chains from one sample sequenced in a study of cytomegalovirus exposure and HLA in healthy donors (dated 2017 in TCRdb). The library came from the immunoSEQ multiplex PCR assay. For the multiplex PCR, a mixture combining 60 forward primers for TCR Vbeta segments and 13 reverse primers for TCR Jbeta segments was used. In TCRdb, the immuneACCESS table is reduced to in-frame sequences with V and J assigned. These tables do not hold every clone; where another copy was compared, an unresolved V gene accounts for under half, and the others remain unexplained. Counted in this sample were approximately 100,000 clones; 85% of them appeared once. About 7.2% of the sample rests with the top ten. Sequencing was carried out using PBMCs. The receptors were sampled from a man in his forties in good health and CMV-seropositive.

CDR3 DNA sequence: TGTGCCAGCTCACCAGGACTAGCGGGGAGCACAGATACGCAGTATTTT. As protein: CASSPGLAGSTDTQYF. The rearrangement uses TRBV18 and TRBJ2-3, with TRBD2 matching 12 bases. V trimming: 2 bases; J trimming: 0 bases; junction bases outside the gene matches: 0. The CDR3 length is 16 residues. Germline V gene data show CDR1 as KGHSH and CDR2 as LQKENI.

This chain uses TRBV6-4 with TRBJ2-1, with 7 bases fitting TRBD2. This CDR3 is built from 15 residues. Germline V gene lookup returns CDR1 MRHNA and CDR2 SNTAGT. The junction had 8 bases not matched to a gene; V was cut back by 5 bases and J by 4 bases. The CDR3 DNA reads TGTGCCAGCAGTTCCGAGGGGACTAATTACAATGAGCAGTTCTTC. Translated: CASSSEGTNYNEQFF.

V usage is TRBV28 and J usage is TRBJ2-7, with 8 bases identical to TRBD2. CDR1 is MDHEN, CDR2 SYDVKM, per germline. With 1 base clipped from V and 6 bases from J, the junction kept 20 bases outside the gene matches. This CDR3 spans 19 amino acids. CDR3 bases: TGTGCCAGCAGTTTATTGCGGGGGGCGGGAAGTCTGGGGGGGCGCGAGCAGTACTTC. Translating it yields CASSLLRGAGSLGGREQYF.

In its sample, this clone was seen a few times. The chain has TRBV13 and TRBJ2-5; TRBD1 matches at 7 bases. Germline V CDR1 and CDR2: PRHDT, FYEKMQ (reference sequence). The CDR3 has 16 residues. The junction had 9 bases not matched to a gene; V was cut back by 4 bases and J by 1 base. CDR3 bases: TGTGCCAGCAGCTCGCAATGGACAGGCCTCCAAGAGACCCAGTACTTC. It is translated as CASSSQWTGLQETQYF.

The chain is built from TRBV6-5 and TRBJ2-7, with a tentative D call TRBD1 (5 bases). The CDR3 contains 13 residues. Germline loops: CDR1 MNHEY, CDR2 SVGAGI. With 5 bases removed from V and 1 base from J, the gap between germline ends came to 9 bases. CDR3 in amino acids: CASSRQWSYEQYF. The CDR3 nucleotides are TGTGCCAGCAGTAGACAGTGGTCCTACGAGCAGTACTTC.

The rearrangement links TRBV5-1 to TRBJ2-1, with D perhaps matching TRBD2 (5 bases). Germline V lookup: CDR1 SGHRS, CDR2 YFSETQ. Trimming left V 0 bases short and J 8 bases short, with 12 bases between. This CDR3 spans 14 amino acids. The CDR3 region has the DNA TGCGCCAGCAGCTTGGTTCGCGCCGGGGATGAGCAGTTCTTC. Protein product: CASSLVRAGDEQFF. Full variable domain (missing parts from reference TRBV5-1 and TRBJ2-1): KAGVTQTPRYLIKTRGQQVTLSCSPISGHRSVSWYQQTPGQGLQFLFEYFSETQRNKGNFPGRFSGRQFSNSRSEMNVSTLELGDSALYLCASSLVRAGDEQFFGPGTRLTVL.

The chain has TRBV25-1 and TRBJ1-1; TRBD1 matches at 9 bases. With 3 bases clipped from V and 0 bases from J, the junction kept 5 bases outside the gene matches. Germline loops: CDR1 MGHDK, CDR2 SYGVNS. The CDR3 sequence is 16 residues long. CDR3 region: CASSDPRTGVNTEAFF. For the CDR3, the DNA is TGTGCCAGCAGTGACCCAAGGACAGGGGTGAACACTGAAGCTTTCTTT.

The rearrangement links TRBV5-1 to TRBJ1-1; possible D gene TRBD1, 6 bases. With 3 bases removed from V and 0 bases from J, the gap between germline ends came to 9 bases. This CDR3 is built from 14 residues. The V gene's germline CDR1 is SGHRS and CDR2 YFSETQ. The CDR3 region is CASSWDNMNTEAFF. The CDR3 DNA is TGCGCCAGCAGCTGGGACAACATGAACACTGAAGCTTTCTTT.

In its sample, this clone was seen once. The chain is built from TRBV19 and TRBJ1-1; weak D call: TRBD1 (6 bases). The CDR3 contains 14 residues. Trimming pared 4 bases from V and 5 bases from J, leaving 14 bases between. Germline CDR1 LNHDA, CDR2 SQIVND (reference sequence). The CDR3 here is CASSTGGGRTEAFF. In DNA form, the CDR3 reads TGTGCCAGTAGTACGGGGGGCGGAAGGACTGAAGCTTTCTTT.

The V call is TRBV7-3, the J call TRBJ2-7, with no clear D. The CDR3 has 13 amino acids. Per the germline V gene, CDR1 is SGHTA and CDR2 is FQGTGA. The V gene lost 4 bases and the J gene lost 3 bases, with 10 bases spanning the gap. This CDR3 is CASSYGLYYEQYF. The CDR3 DNA sequence: TGTGCCAGCAGCTATGGGCTGTACTACGAGCAGTACTTC. Filled out from reference TRBV7-3 and TRBJ2-7, the complete variable domain reads GAGVSQTPSNKVTEKGKYVELRCDPISGHTALYWYRQSLGQGPEFLIYFQGTGAADDSGLPNDRFFAVRPEGSVSTLKIQRTERGDSAVYLCASSYGLYYEQYFGPGTRLTVT.

The J gene is TRBJ1-3, the V gene TRBV21-1; the DNA was not used to check the table's D call, TRBD1. TRBV21-1 is described as a pseudogene. The CDR3 covers 15 residues. The CDR3 DNA reads TGTGCCAGCAGCAAATCAACGGACAGGGCCGCCACCATATATTTT. Translation: CASSKSTDRAATIYF.

The chain joins TRBV27 to TRBJ2-5; no definite D call. Trimming left V 5 bases short and J 2 bases short, with 9 bases between. The CDR3 sequence is 13 residues long. CDR1 and CDR2 (germline): MNHEY, SMNVEV (reference sequence). The CDR3 loop reads CASSASAQETQYF. The CDR3 nucleotides are TGTGCCAGCAGTGCTAGTGCTCAAGAGACCCAGTACTTC.

The chain is built from TRBV19 and TRBJ2-5, with a possible D match to TRBD1 (5 bases). V shed 4 bases and J shed 4 bases, with 16 bases lying between them. There are 15 residues in the CDR3. Germline V gives CDR1 LNHDA, CDR2 SQIVND (reference sequence). The CDR3 reads CASSKDRGGAETQYF. CDR3 in DNA: TGTGCCAGTAGTAAAGATAGGGGTGGAGCAGAGACCCAGTACTTC. Variable domain in full (rest from reference TRBV19 and TRBJ2-5): DGGITQSPKYLFRKEGQNVTLSCEQNLNHDAMYWYRQDPGQGLRLIYYSQIVNDFQKGDIAEGYSVSREKKESFPLTVTSAQKNPTAFYLCASSKDRGGAETQYFGPGTRLLVL.

This clone turned up a few times. The gene calls are TRBV7-3 and TRBJ1-2; 10 bases are shared with TRBD1. V shed 4 bases and J 9 bases; nucleotides not matched to a gene: 14. This CDR3 comprises 16 residues. Germline V gene data show CDR1 as SGHTA and CDR2 as FQGTGA. As DNA, the CDR3 is TGTGCCAGCAGCTCCTCATCGACAGGGGGCCGGGGTAGCTACACCTTC. This sequence encodes CASSSSSTGGRGSYTF.

V is TRBV5-1 and J is TRBJ2-2, with TRBD1 identical over 8 bases. CDR3 length: 18 residues. V shed 0 bases and J 0 bases; nucleotides not matched to a gene: 7. The germline CDR1 and CDR2 sequences are SGHRS and YFSETQ. The CDR3: CASSLVQGGYANTGELFF. The CDR3 bases are TGCGCCAGCAGCTTGGTACAGGGGGGTTACGCGAACACCGGGGAGCTGTTTTTT. Together with reference TRBV5-1 and TRBJ2-2, the CDR3 gives the full variable domain: KAGVTQTPRYLIKTRGQQVTLSCSPISGHRSVSWYQQTPGQGLQFLFEYFSETQRNKGNFPGRFSGRQFSNSRSEMNVSTLELGDSALYLCASSLVQGGYANTGELFFGEGSRLTVL.

CDR3 nucleotide sequence: TGCGCCAGCAGCCGCCGGACAGACCTGAATCAGCCCCAGCATTTT. Its protein product is CASSRRTDLNQPQHF. This chain joins TRBV4-1 and TRBJ1-5; D is perhaps TRBD1 (6 bases). This CDR3 has 15 residues. The germline V and J ends were trimmed by 4 bases and 4 bases, with 14 bases remaining between them. In germline, CDR1 is MGHRA, CDR2 YSYEKL.

This sequence joins TRBV7-9 and TRBJ2-7; 9 positions match TRBD1. V was clipped by 5 bases and J by 5 bases; unmatched bases: 4. CDR1 and CDR2 from the germline V gene are SEHNR and FQNEAQ (reference sequence). CDR3 length: 13 amino acids. CDR3 DNA: TGTGCCAGCAGCCGGACAGGGGAAAACGAGCAGTACTTC. It is translated as CASSRTGENEQYF. Looking up the rest from reference TRBV7-9 and TRBJ2-7 gives the full variable domain: DTGVSQNPRHKITKRGQNVTFRCDPISEHNRLYWYRQTLGQGPEFLTYFQNEAQLEKSRLLSDRFSAERPKGSFSTLEIQRTEQGDSAMYLCASSRTGENEQYFGPGTRLTVT.

The chain employs TRBV10-3 and TRBJ2-7, with D perhaps TRBD1 (5 bases). The CDR3 runs 13 residues. Germline assignment: CDR1 ENHRY and CDR2 SYGVKD. Trimming shortened V by 4 bases and J by 0 bases, and 7 bases separated the two germline ends. The CDR3: CAISGDSSYEQYF. DNA for the CDR3: TGTGCCATCAGTGGAGACAGCTCCTACGAGCAGTACTTC.

On this clone itself: One junction end does not reproduce the germline sequence, and a read error may be involved. The V gene is TRBV7-7, the J gene TRBJ2-2, with TRBD2 matching 10 bases. The CDR3 runs to 18 residues. Germline V gene lookup returns CDR1 SSHAT and CDR2 FNYEAQ (reference sequence). CDR3 region: CASSLALASGGPTGELFF. CDR3 DNA sequence: TGTGCTAGCAGCTTAGCTTTGGCTAGCGGGGGACCCACCGGGGAGCTGTTTTTT.

This chain links TRBV5-1 with TRBJ2-7, with 7 bases fitting TRBD1. Germline CDR1 SGHRS, CDR2 YFSETQ. This CDR3 contains 14 residues. V lost 4 bases, J lost 6 bases, and 10 bases stayed unmatched. The CDR3 coding sequence is TGCGCCAGCAGCCTGGGACAGAGCCTAAGCGAGCAGTACTTC. The encoded protein is CASSLGQSLSEQYF.

This rearrangement joins TRBV2 to TRBJ2-5; 14 bases align to TRBD2. V shed 3 bases, J shed 7 bases, and the junction held 4 bases outside the gene matches. Germline-derived CDR1 and CDR2 are SNHLY and FYNNEI. The length of the CDR3 is 15 residues. CDR3 loop: CASSDSGLAGGTQYF. DNA for the CDR3: TGTGCCAGCAGTGACTCCGGACTAGCGGGGGGGACCCAGTACTTC.